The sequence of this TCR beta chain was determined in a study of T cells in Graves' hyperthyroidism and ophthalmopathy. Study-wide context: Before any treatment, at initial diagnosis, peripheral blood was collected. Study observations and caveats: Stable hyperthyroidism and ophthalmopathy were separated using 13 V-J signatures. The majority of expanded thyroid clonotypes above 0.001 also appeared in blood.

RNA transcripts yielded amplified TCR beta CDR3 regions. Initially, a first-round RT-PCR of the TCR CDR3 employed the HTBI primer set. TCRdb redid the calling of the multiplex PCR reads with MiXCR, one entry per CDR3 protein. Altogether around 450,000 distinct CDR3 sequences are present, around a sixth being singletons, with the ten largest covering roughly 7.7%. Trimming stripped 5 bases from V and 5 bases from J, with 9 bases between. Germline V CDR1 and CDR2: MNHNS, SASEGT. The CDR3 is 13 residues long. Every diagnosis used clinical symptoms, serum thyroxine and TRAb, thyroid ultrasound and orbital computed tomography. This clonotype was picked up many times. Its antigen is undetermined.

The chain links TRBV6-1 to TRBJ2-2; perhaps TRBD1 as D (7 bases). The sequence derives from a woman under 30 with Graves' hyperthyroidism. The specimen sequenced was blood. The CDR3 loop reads CASSSGGTGELFF. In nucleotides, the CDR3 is TGTGCCAGCAGTTCAGGGGGGACCGGGGAGCTGTTTTTT.